This T cell receptor (beta chain) comes out of a study of cytomegalovirus exposure and HLA in healthy donors. With 60 Vbeta and 13 Jbeta primers, the PCR was carried out. The data were produced by immunoSEQ multiplex PCR, yet TCRdb's version contains in-frame clones alone and is incomplete. The sample records 100,000 or so clones, approximately 77% being singletons. Study-level points and caveats: The study flagged some 170 TCR beta chains as cytomegalovirus-associated. Analysis was carried out at a later point, and it linked a missense DCLRE1C variant to TCR beta V- and J-gene trimming. With further analysis later on, most CMV-associated TCR beta chains appeared HLA-restricted.

With 9 bases removed from V and 1 base from J, the gap between germline ends came to 13 bases. Germline V gene sequence: CDR1 SGHRS, CDR2 YFSETQ. The CDR3 loop spans 13 amino acids. Concerning this clone itself: Its specificity is unknown.

Specimen: PBMCs. The chain uses TRBV5-1 and TRBJ1-1; a weak D match, TRBD1 (6 bases). The sequence was obtained from a male donor in good health and CMV-seropositive. The CDR3 bases are TGCGCCACGAGGGAAGGGGGGAACACTGAAGCTTTCTTT. This sequence encodes CATREGGNTEAFF.